This record concerns one T cell receptor beta chain sequence. This sample stems from a study of blood T cell repertoires in COVID-19. About the study: Donors in the United States, Italy and Spain gave samples during acute or convalescent COVID-19. PBMCs, B-cell-depleted T cells, or T cells were the source of the cDNA or gDNA that made up the material.

Trimming left V 4 bases short and J 4 bases short, with 13 bases between. Germline values: CDR1 SGHRS, CDR2 YFSETQ. The CDR3 has 14 amino acids. How the authors handled the data: Amplification of reference gene primers was used by the study to estimate nucleated cell counts. Measured with immunoSEQ multiplex PCR; TCRdb has only the in-frame clones, and not every one. The V and J calls and the clone size are those of that table, but D and trimming were determined from the DNA. Of 100,000 to 120,000 clones in the sample, 85% were seen once. Specimen: peripheral blood. This TCR was sampled from a man aged 45-60 years with acute or convalescent COVID-19. V usage is TRBV5-1 and J usage is TRBJ2-3; possible D gene TRBD2, 5 bases. CDR3 DNA: TGCGCCAGCAGCCCCGCGACCGGGGCAGATACGCAGTATTTT. Its translation: CASSPATGADTQYF.